The 19 T cell receptor beta chains below come from one sample, sequenced in a study of blood T cell repertoires in COVID-19. The repertoire was sequenced with immunoSEQ multiplex PCR; TCRdb's copy has only in-frame clones and lacks some. The table shows roughly 330,000 clones, with approximately 89% occurring only once. Sequencing was done on a sample of PBMCs or T cells enriched from blood (not recorded which). Receptors were obtained from a man aged 25 to 40 who had recovered from COVID-19.

In this sample, this clone turned up a few times. The chain uses TRBV28 and TRBJ2-2; possibly TRBD2 for D (5 bases). Germline V lookup: CDR1 MDHEN, CDR2 SYDVKM. The CDR3 spans 17 residues. Trimming shortened V by 3 bases and J by 1 base, and 15 bases separated the two germline ends. The CDR3 is CASSFFERALNTGELFF. DNA for the CDR3: TGTGCCAGCAGTTTCTTTGAGAGGGCTTTGAACACCGGGGAGCTGTTTTTT. Full variable domain (outside the CDR3, taken from reference TRBV28 and TRBJ2-2): DVKVTQSSRYLVKRTGEKVFLECVQDMDHENMFWYRQDPGLGLRLIYFSYDVKMKEKGDIPEGYSVSREKKERFSLILESASTNQTSMYLCASSFFERALNTGELFFGEGSRLTVL.

The CDR3 region is CASSLAGRGTEKLFF. The CDR3 nucleotides are TGTGCCAGCAGCTTAGCAGGCAGGGGGACCGAAAAACTGTTTTTT. The genes are TRBV7-9 and TRBJ1-4; TRBD1 matches 7 bases. CDR1 is SEHNR, CDR2 FQNEAQ, per germline (reference sequence). V shed 0 bases, J shed 8 bases, and the junction held 6 bases outside the gene matches. This CDR3 has 15 residues.

This chain uses TRBV28 with TRBJ1-5; 7 bases agree with TRBD1. The V and J ends lost 6 bases and 2 bases, in that order; junction bases with no gene match: 1. This CDR3 spans 13 amino acids. Looked up from germline, CDR1 is MDHEN and CDR2 is SYDVKM. CDR3 protein: CASSTGGNQPQHF. The CDR3 bases are TGTGCCAGCAGCACAGGGGGCAATCAGCCCCAGCATTTT.

The V and J genes are TRBV7-2 and TRBJ1-5; TRBD1 might be the D (6 bases). The CDR3 is 16 amino acids. Trimming pared 1 base from V and 0 bases from J, leaving 10 bases between. Germline V lookup: CDR1 SGHTA, CDR2 FQGNSA. This CDR3 is CASSLVRGYSNQPQHF. The CDR3 DNA is TGTGCCAGCAGCTTAGTCAGGGGTTATAGCAATCAGCCCCAGCATTTT.

This sequence joins TRBV11-2 and TRBJ2-7; possible D gene TRBD1, 6 bases. Per the germline V gene, CDR1 is SGHAT and CDR2 is FQNNGV. CDR3 length equals 15 residues. The V end lost 1 base, the J end lost 0 bases, and 10 bases lay between the germline ends. The CDR3: CASSLGRGFSYEQYF. CDR3 in DNA: TGTGCCAGCAGCTTAGGTAGGGGGTTCTCCTACGAGCAGTACTTC.

This clone was observed a handful of times. The J gene is TRBJ1-1, the V gene TRBV2, with TRBD1 matching 8 bases. The CDR3 contains 14 residues. Looked up from germline, CDR1 is SNHLY and CDR2 is FYNNEI. Trimming at V came to 7 bases and at J to 2 bases, leaving 6 bases not matched to a gene. The CDR3 DNA is TGTGCCAGCATCCCGGGACAGGATAACACTGAAGCTTTCTTT. It specifies CASIPGQDNTEAFF.

This chain connects TRBV10-3 to TRBJ2-7, with 9 positions matching TRBD1. J was trimmed by 3 bases and V by 3 bases; bases with no gene match: 3. The germline gives CDR1 ENHRY, CDR2 SYGVKD. This CDR3 comprises 14 residues. The CDR3 protein is CAISEPGQGYEQYF. The DNA of the CDR3 is TGTGCCATCAGTGAACCGGGACAGGGCTACGAGCAGTACTTC.

This chain uses TRBV23-1 with TRBJ1-5; D perhaps matches TRBD1 (5 bases). TRBV23-1 is flagged as an ORF with uncertain function. The CDR3 consists of 16 residues. Trimming pared 10 bases from V and 3 bases from J, leaving 22 bases between. The CDR3 spells CATKLAKQAFNQPQHF. The CDR3 nucleotides are TGCGCCACCAAGTTAGCTAAACAGGCCTTCAATCAGCCCCAGCATTTT.

The J gene is TRBJ2-6, the V gene TRBV28, with 9 bases fitting TRBD1. With 6 bases clipped from V and 2 bases from J, the junction kept 11 bases outside the gene matches. This CDR3 region has 18 residues. Germline V gives CDR1 MDHEN, CDR2 SYDVKM. Written as DNA, the CDR3 is TGTGCCAGCAGCGCGACCGGGACAGGGAAGGCTGGGGCCAACGTCCTGACTTTC. Amino acid sequence: CASSATGTGKAGANVLTF. Complete variable domain (other parts from reference TRBV28 and TRBJ2-6): DVKVTQSSRYLVKRTGEKVFLECVQDMDHENMFWYRQDPGLGLRLIYFSYDVKMKEKGDIPEGYSVSREKKERFSLILESASTNQTSMYLCASSATGTGKAGANVLTFGAGSRLTVL.

The V and J genes are TRBV9 and TRBJ1-1; 9 bases are a match to TRBD1. Germline trimming cut 4 bases from V and 1 base from J; bases unmatched to any gene: 8. This CDR3 has 16 residues. The germline V gene encodes CDR1 SGDLS and CDR2 YYNGEE. In DNA, the CDR3 is TGTGCCAGCAGCATCCGGGACAGGGTCGAGAACACTGAAGCTTTCTTT. Its protein product is CASSIRDRVENTEAFF.

This clone was seen only once. V and J are TRBV27 and TRBJ1-6; 11 nucleotides agree with TRBD1. The CDR3 spans 17 residues. V trimming: 3 bases; J trimming: 6 bases; junction bases outside the gene matches: 7. From germline, CDR1 is MNHEY and CDR2 SMNVEV (reference sequence). CDR3 nucleotide sequence: TGTGCCAGCAGTTTGGGCAGGACAGGGGGCTTTAATTCACCCCTCCACTTT. Translated: CASSLGRTGGFNSPLHF.

The chain joins TRBV21-1 to TRBJ2-7; the table's D call of TRBD1 was not tested on the DNA. TRBV21-1 is noted as a pseudogene. The CDR3 spans 17 residues. CDR3 amino acids: CASSKAVGDRGTYEQYF. In DNA, the CDR3 is TGTGCCAGCAGCAAAGCGGTAGGGGACAGGGGGACCTACGAGCAGTACTTC.

The chain has TRBV19 and TRBJ2-2, with a possible D match to TRBD1 (5 bases). The CDR3 spans 18 residues. V was cut by 5 bases and J by 1 base, with 20 bases left in between. Germline V CDR1 and CDR2: LNHDA, SQIVND (reference sequence). The CDR3 nucleotides are TGTGCCAGTAGTTCGCGGATAACACCAACAGGGAACACCGGGGAGCTGTTTTTT. This gives the protein CASSSRITPTGNTGELFF.

The V gene is TRBV4-2, the J gene TRBJ2-3; D is undetermined. V was cut by 1 base and J by 10 bases, with 9 bases left in between. The CDR3 loop spans 12 amino acids. Germline assignment: CDR1 LGHNA and CDR2 YNFKEQ. The CDR3 region has the DNA TGTGCCAGCAGCCAAGGATCGTCGGCGCAGTATTTT. Protein product: CASSQGSSAQYF.

The chain couples TRBV6-5 to TRBJ2-1; a possible D gene is TRBD1 (6 bases). The CDR3 loop spans 13 amino acids. From germline, CDR1 is MNHEY and CDR2 SVGAGI. The V and J ends lost 9 bases and 6 bases respectively, with 15 bases between them. The CDR3 reads CASHRVGGNEQFF. The CDR3 bases are TGTGCCAGTCACAGGGTAGGGGGCAATGAGCAGTTCTTC.

This clone was counted between two and nine times. The V and J genes are TRBV10-3 and TRBJ1-2; possibly TRBD1 for D (5 bases). Trimming took 4 bases from V and 0 from J, leaving 9 bases between them. CDR3 length: 14 amino acids. The germline V gene encodes CDR1 ENHRY and CDR2 SYGVKD. The CDR3 DNA reads TGTGCCATCAGTGGGACACGGACTAACTATGGCTACACCTTC. Amino acid sequence: CAISGTRTNYGYTF.

The gene calls are TRBV7-9 and TRBJ1-3; D perhaps matches TRBD1 (6 bases). In germline, CDR1 is SEHNR, CDR2 FQNEAQ (reference sequence). The CDR3 has 12 amino acids. Trimming cost V 5 bases and J 10 bases, with 12 bases left between them. The CDR3 DNA is TGTGCCAGCAGCCATGAGGGGGGGACCATATATTTT. It codes for CASSHEGGTIYF.

The chain carries TRBV19 and TRBJ2-7; D possibly corresponds to TRBD1 (6 bases). The CDR3 runs 12 residues. Germline lookup yields CDR1 LNHDA and CDR2 SQIVND (reference sequence). The V gene lost 9 bases and the J gene lost 6 bases, with 15 bases spanning the gap. CDR3 sequence (DNA): TGTGCCAGGGACCTACAGGGATTCGAGCAGTACTTC. It codes for CARDLQGFEQYF.

The V call is TRBV5-1, the J call TRBJ2-1; 7 bases match TRBD1. This CDR3 comprises 14 residues. V lost 0 bases, J lost 3 bases, and 0 bases stayed unmatched. Germline V CDR1 and CDR2: SGHRS, YFSETQ. CDR3 sequence reads: CASSLDRGYNEQFF. CDR3 bases: TGCGCCAGCAGCTTGGACAGGGGCTACAATGAGCAGTTCTTC.